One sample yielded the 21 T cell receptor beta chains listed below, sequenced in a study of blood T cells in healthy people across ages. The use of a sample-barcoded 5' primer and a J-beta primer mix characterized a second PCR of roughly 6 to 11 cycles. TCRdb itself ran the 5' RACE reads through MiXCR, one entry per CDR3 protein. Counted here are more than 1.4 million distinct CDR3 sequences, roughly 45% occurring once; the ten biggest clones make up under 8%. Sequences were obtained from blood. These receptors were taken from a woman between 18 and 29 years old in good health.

The CDR3 sequence is CASSLTPMRVGDTQYF. DNA of the CDR3: TGTGCCAGCAGCCTTACCCCTATGAGGGTAGGGGATACGCAGTATTTT. The chain links TRBV12-3 or TRBV12-4 to TRBJ2-3, with D possibly matching TRBD2 (5 bases). This CDR3 spans 16 amino acids. V gave up 6 bases and J gave up 6 bases, with 22 bases separating them.

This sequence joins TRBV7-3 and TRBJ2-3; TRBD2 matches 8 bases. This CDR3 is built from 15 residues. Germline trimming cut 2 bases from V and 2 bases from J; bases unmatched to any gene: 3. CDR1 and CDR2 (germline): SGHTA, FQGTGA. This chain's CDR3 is CASSLYGGATDTQYF. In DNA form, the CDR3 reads TGTGCCAGCAGCTTATACGGGGGGGCCACAGATACGCAGTATTTT.

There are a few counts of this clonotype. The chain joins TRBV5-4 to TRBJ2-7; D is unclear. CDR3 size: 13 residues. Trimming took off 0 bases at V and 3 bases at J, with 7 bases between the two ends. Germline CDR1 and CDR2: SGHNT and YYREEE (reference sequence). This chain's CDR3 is CASSLAPGYEQYF. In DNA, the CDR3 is TGTGCCAGCAGCTTGGCCCCCGGCTACGAGCAGTACTTC.

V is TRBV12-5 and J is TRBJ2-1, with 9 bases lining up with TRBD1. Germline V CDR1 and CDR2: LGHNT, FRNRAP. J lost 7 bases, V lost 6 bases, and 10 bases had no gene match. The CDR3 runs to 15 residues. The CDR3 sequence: CASGTRTGVGNEQFF. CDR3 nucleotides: TGTGCTAGTGGCACACGGACAGGGGTAGGGAATGAGCAGTTCTTC.

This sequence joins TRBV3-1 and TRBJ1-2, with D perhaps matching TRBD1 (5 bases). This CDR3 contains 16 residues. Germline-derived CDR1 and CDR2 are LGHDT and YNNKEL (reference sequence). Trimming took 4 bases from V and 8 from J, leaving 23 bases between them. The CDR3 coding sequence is TGTGCCAGCAGCCCACAACACAGCGGAGGGGTGGGCGGCTACACCTTC. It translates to CASSPQHSGGVGGYTF.

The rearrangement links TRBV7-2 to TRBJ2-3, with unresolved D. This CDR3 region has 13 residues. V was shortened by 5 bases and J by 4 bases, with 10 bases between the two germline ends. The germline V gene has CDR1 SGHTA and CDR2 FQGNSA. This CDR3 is CASSITTSDTQYF. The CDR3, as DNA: TGTGCCAGCAGCATCACGACATCAGATACGCAGTATTTT.

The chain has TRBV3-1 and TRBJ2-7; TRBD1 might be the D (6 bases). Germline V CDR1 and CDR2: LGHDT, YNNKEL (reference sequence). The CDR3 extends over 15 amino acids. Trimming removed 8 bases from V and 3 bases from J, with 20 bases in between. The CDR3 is CASRNTGTHRYEQYF. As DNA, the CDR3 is TGTGCCAGCCGCAACACCGGGACACATCGCTACGAGCAGTACTTC.

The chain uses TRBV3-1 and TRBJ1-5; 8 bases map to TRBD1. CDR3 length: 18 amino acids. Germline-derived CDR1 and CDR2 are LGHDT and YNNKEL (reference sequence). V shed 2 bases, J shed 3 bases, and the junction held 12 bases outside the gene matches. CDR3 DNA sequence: TGTGCCAGCAGCCAACTGGGGCCGGCAGGGGGCCTCAATCAGCCCCAGCATTTT. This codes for CASSQLGPAGGLNQPQHF.

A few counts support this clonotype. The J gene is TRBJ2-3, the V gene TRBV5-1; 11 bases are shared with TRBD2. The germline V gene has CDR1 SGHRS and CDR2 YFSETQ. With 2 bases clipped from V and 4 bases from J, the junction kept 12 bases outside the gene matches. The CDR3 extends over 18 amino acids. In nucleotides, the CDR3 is TGCGCCAGCAGCTTAAAACTAGCGGGGGCCGAGCTGGCAGATACGCAGTATTTT. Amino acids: CASSLKLAGAELADTQYF.

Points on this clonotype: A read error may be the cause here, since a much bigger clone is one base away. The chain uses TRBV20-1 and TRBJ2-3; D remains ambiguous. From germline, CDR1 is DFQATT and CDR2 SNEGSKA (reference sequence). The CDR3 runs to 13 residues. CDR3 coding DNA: TGCAGTGCTAGAGATCGAGGAACAGATACGCGGTATTTT. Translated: CSARDRGTDTRYF.

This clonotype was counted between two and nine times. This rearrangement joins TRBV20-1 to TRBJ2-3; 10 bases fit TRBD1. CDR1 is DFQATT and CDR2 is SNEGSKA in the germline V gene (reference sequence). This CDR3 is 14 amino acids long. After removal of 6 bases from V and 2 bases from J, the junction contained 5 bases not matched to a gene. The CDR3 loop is CSAPGQGSTDTQYF. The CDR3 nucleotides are TGCAGTGCACCGGGACAGGGGTCCACAGATACGCAGTATTTT.

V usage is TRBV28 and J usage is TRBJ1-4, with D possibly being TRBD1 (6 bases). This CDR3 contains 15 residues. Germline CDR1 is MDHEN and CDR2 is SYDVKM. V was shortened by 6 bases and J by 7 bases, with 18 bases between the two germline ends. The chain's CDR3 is CASRPNRAVSEKLFF. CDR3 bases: TGTGCCAGCAGACCTAACAGGGCTGTCTCTGAAAAACTGTTTTTT.

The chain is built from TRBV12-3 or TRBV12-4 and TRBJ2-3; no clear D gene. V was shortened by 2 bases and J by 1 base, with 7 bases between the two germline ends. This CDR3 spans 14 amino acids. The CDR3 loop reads CASSLNAGTDTQYF. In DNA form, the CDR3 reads TGTGCCAGCAGTTTAAATGCAGGCACAGATACGCAGTATTTT.

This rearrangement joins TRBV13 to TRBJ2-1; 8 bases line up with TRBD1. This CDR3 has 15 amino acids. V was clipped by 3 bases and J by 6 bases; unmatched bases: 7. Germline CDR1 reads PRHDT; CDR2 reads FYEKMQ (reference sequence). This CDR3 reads CASSFRQGRLNEQFF. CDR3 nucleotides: TGTGCCAGCAGCTTCCGACAGGGGAGACTCAATGAGCAGTTCTTC.

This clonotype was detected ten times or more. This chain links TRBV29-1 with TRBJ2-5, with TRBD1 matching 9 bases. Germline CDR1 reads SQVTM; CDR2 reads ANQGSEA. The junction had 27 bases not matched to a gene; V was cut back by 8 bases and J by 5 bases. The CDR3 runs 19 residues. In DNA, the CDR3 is TGCAGCTCAACTCCCGGGGGACAGGGCCAAGACTACGCAGAGGAGACCCAGTACTTC. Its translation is CSSTPGGQGQDYAEETQYF.

The CDR3 coding sequence is TGTGCCGGCACCCTAAGGGGGAGCCACGAGCAGTACTTC. It codes for CAGTLRGSHEQYF. The rearrangement links TRBV28 to TRBJ2-5; possibly TRBD1 for D (6 bases). The tail of the sequence fits TRBJ2-7 better, so the J call may be wrong. There are 13 residues in the CDR3. Germline V gives CDR1 MDHEN, CDR2 SYDVKM.

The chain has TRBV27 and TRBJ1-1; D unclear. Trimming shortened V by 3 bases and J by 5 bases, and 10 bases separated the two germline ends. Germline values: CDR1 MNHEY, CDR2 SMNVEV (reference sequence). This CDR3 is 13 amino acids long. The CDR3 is CASSLGSSTEAFF. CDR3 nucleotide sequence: TGTGCCAGCAGTTTGGGCAGTAGTACTGAAGCTTTCTTT.

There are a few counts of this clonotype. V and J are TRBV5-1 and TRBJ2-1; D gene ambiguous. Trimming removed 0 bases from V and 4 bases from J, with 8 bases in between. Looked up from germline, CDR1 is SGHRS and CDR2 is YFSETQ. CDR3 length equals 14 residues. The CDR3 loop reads CASSLVTAYNEQFF. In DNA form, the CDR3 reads TGCGCCAGCAGCTTGGTTACAGCTTACAATGAGCAGTTCTTC.

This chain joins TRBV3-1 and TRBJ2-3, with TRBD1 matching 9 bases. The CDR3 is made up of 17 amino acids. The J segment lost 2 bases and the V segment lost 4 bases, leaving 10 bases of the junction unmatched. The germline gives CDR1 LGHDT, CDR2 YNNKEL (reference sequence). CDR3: CASSPRRTGAYTDTQYF. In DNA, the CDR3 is TGTGCCAGCAGCCCACGCCGGACAGGGGCGTACACAGATACGCAGTATTTT.

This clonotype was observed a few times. CDR3 protein: CSVVGTATHNEQFF. The DNA for the CDR3 is TGCAGCGTTGTGGGGACAGCGACTCACAATGAGCAGTTCTTC. V usage is TRBV29-1 and J usage is TRBJ2-1, with 7 bases that match TRBD1. This CDR3 is 14 amino acids long. CDR1 and CDR2 from the germline V gene are SQVTM and ANQGSEA. Unmatched junction bases numbered 8, after V lost 4 bases and J lost 5 bases.

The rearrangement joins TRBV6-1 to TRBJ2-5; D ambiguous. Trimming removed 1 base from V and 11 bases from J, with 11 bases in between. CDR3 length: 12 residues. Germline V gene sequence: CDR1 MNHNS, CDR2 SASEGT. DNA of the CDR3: TGTGCCAGCAGTGAAGTGGTAGAGGAGCAGTACTTC. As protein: CASSEVVEEQYF.